A single sample is the source of the 14 T cell receptor beta chains below, sequenced in a study of blood T cell repertoires in COVID-19. TCRdb keeps only in-frame clones here, not all; method: immunoSEQ multiplex PCR. Found here are fewer than 350,000 clones, around 90% of them singletons; the top ten hold under 7%. Sequencing was performed on peripheral blood. These receptor sequences come from a woman between 25 and 40 years old with COVID-19, enrolled during active disease.

The chain recombines TRBV28 with TRBJ2-6; D not certain. The germline V gene has CDR1 MDHEN and CDR2 SYDVKM. V shed 2 bases and J shed 3 bases, with 14 bases lying between them. This CDR3 spans 17 amino acids. The CDR3 loop reads CASSLNPTWSGANVLTF. The CDR3, as DNA: TGTGCCAGCAGTTTAAATCCCACCTGGAGTGGGGCCAACGTCCTGACTTTC.

The chain recombines TRBV28 with TRBJ2-1, with 14 bases fitting TRBD2. Germline CDR1 is MDHEN and CDR2 is SYDVKM. With 2 bases clipped from V and 10 bases from J, the junction kept 7 bases outside the gene matches. The CDR3 spans 16 residues. CDR3 sequence reads: CASSLRGLAGAREQFF. For the CDR3, the DNA is TGTGCCAGCAGTTTACGGGGACTAGCGGGAGCGCGGGAGCAGTTCTTC.

The gene calls are TRBV10-3 and TRBJ2-7; 11 nucleotides match TRBD1. This CDR3 region has 17 residues. Germline assignment: CDR1 ENHRY and CDR2 SYGVKD. The junction had 7 bases not matched to a gene; V was cut back by 2 bases and J by 1 base. The CDR3 here is CAISEGQGATGSYEQYF. CDR3 nucleotides: TGTGCCATCAGTGAGGGACAGGGGGCGACCGGATCCTACGAGCAGTACTTC.

Comments on this clone: No DNA is shown, since the ends of the CDR3 on it are uncertain; the CDR3 is the one TCRdb lists. This chain links TRBV5-5 with TRBJ1-2; the DNA was not used to check the table's D call, TRBD1. Germline V gene sequence: CDR1 SGHKS, CDR2 YYEKEE (reference sequence). The CDR3 is 14 amino acids in total, end residues counted. The CDR3 reads CASSFVGQGSSGTF.

The count of this clone is one. V and J are TRBV3-1 (or the pseudogene TRBV3-2) and TRBJ2-7; 11 bases fit TRBD1. The CDR3 sequence is 11 residues long. V trimming: 8 bases; J trimming: 6 bases; junction bases outside the gene matches: 0. The germline V gene has CDR1 LGHDT and CDR2 YNNKEL (reference sequence). CDR3 nucleotides: TGTGCCAGCGGGACAGGGGGCGAGCAGTACTTC. Its translation is CASGTGGEQYF.

V usage is TRBV10-3 and J usage is TRBJ2-5; a weak D match, TRBD1 (6 bases). The CDR3 has 14 residues. Germline V CDR1 and CDR2: ENHRY, SYGVKD. Trimming took 3 bases from V and 5 from J, leaving 13 bases between them. CDR3 coding DNA: TGTGCCATCAGTGAAGGGCAGGGGTTTGAGACCCAGTACTTC. It specifies CAISEGQGFETQYF.

V gene TRBV19 combines with J gene TRBJ2-5; possible D gene TRBD2, 6 bases. The CDR3 is made up of 15 amino acids. Per germline, CDR1 LNHDA and CDR2 SQIVND (reference sequence). V shed 3 bases and J shed 5 bases, with 16 bases lying between them. The CDR3 sequence is CASSMMGGAGETQYF. For the CDR3, the DNA is TGTGCCAGTAGTATGATGGGGGGTGCTGGGGAGACCCAGTACTTC.

The CDR3 is CASSSQGGTEAFF. Here the CDR3 DNA reads TGTGCCAGCTCATCGCAGGGTGGGACTGAAGCTTTCTTT. The gene calls are TRBV18 and TRBJ1-1, with a tentative D call TRBD1 (5 bases). With 5 bases removed from V and 5 bases from J, the gap between germline ends came to 12 bases. Germline assignment: CDR1 KGHSH and CDR2 LQKENI. This CDR3 region has 13 residues.

This clone was found a few times. The V and J genes are TRBV5-1 and TRBJ2-3; 7 bases are a match to TRBD1. The trim removed 4 bases at V and 2 bases at J, leaving 7 bases unmatched. Per germline, CDR1 SGHRS and CDR2 YFSETQ. The CDR3 has 15 residues. The CDR3 sequence: CASSTGQVITDTQYF. The CDR3 coding sequence is TGCGCCAGCAGCACTGGACAGGTCATCACAGATACGCAGTATTTT.

V is TRBV7-8 and J is TRBJ1-3, with 7 positions matching TRBD1. Germline V gene lookup returns CDR1 SGHVS and CDR2 FQNEAQ. This CDR3 region has 15 residues. V gave up 2 bases and J gave up 2 bases; unmatched junction bases: 3. The CDR3 region has the DNA TGTGCCAGCAGCTTAAACAGGGGTACTGGAAACACCATATATTTT. Protein sequence: CASSLNRGTGNTIYF.

This clone showed up just once. The V gene is TRBV6-5, the J gene TRBJ1-4; TRBD1 aligns across 7 bases. This CDR3 has 13 amino acids. Trimming took 6 bases from V and 8 from J; bases not matched to a gene: 6. Per germline, CDR1 MNHEY and CDR2 SVGAGI. The CDR3 protein is CASRTMTGEKLFF. The DNA of the CDR3 is TGTGCCAGCAGGACAATGACAGGGGAAAAACTGTTTTTT.

The rearrangement joins TRBV27 to TRBJ2-7; 13 bases fit TRBD2. V dropped 4 bases and J dropped 4; count of bases not matched to a gene: 7. Germline values: CDR1 MNHEY, CDR2 SMNVEV (reference sequence). The CDR3 totals 16 residues. CDR3 in DNA: TGTGCCAGCAGTTCCCGGACTAGCGGGAGCCTATACGAGCAGTACTTC. Its protein product is CASSSRTSGSLYEQYF.

V and J are TRBV29-1 and TRBJ2-2; a possible D gene is TRBD1 (6 bases). V lost 4 bases to trimming and J lost 5 bases, with 14 bases between them. The CDR3 is made up of 14 amino acids. In germline, CDR1 is SQVTM, CDR2 ANQGSEA. DNA for the CDR3: TGCAGCGTTGGCGGGCAGGGGTCGACCGGGGAGCTGTTTTTT. Its protein product is CSVGGQGSTGELFF.

This clone was counted once. The chain combines TRBV11-3 with TRBJ2-1; 7 nucleotides line up with TRBD2. Trimming removed 3 bases from V and 0 bases from J; junction bases left unmatched: 5. The CDR3 is made up of 16 amino acids. CDR1 is SGHNT, CDR2 YENEEA, per germline. The CDR3 is CASSLGTMSSYNEQFF. The CDR3, as DNA: TGTGCCAGCAGCTTGGGGACTATGAGCTCCTACAATGAGCAGTTCTTC.